This T cell receptor (beta chain) is from a study of T-cell reconstitution after alpha-beta-depleted transplantation in children. Turning to this clonotype: Its matching antigen is unknown.

A library of TCRbeta sequences, prepared with unique molecular identifiers, was generated. Each CDR3 protein is one row after TCRdb ran MiXCR on the PCR reads. The table includes fewer than 550,000 distinct CDR3 sequences, 9.5% to 12% detected once. Study results and caveats: Expanded clones from the graft, numbering several hundred, reportedly supplied alpha-beta T cells about two months after transplant.

The V gene lost 2 bases and the J gene lost 6 bases, with 19 bases spanning the gap. The CDR3 spans 16 residues. Looked up from germline, CDR1 is KGHSH and CDR2 is LQKENI. Specimen: PBMCs, mostly from graft donor cells, collected 180 days after TCRalphabeta/CD19-depleted stem cell transplant. This TCR was sampled from a female patient aged 2-9 years who had a stem cell transplant for aplastic anemia, so the T cells may come from the graft donor. J is TRBJ1-1 and V is TRBV18; a possible D gene is TRBD1 (5 bases). CDR3 sequence: CASSPLEAHRGAEAFF. For the CDR3, the DNA is TGTGCCAGCTCACCATTGGAGGCACATAGGGGCGCTGAAGCTTTCTTT.